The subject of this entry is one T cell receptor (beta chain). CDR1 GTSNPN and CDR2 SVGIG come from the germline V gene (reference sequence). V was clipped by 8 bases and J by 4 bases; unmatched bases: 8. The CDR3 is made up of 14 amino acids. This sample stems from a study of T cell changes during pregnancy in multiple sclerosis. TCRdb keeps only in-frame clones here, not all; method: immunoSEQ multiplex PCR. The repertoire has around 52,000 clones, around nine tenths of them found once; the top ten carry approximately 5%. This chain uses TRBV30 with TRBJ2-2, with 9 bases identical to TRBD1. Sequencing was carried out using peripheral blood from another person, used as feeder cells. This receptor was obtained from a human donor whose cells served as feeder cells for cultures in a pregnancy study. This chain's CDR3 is CATYRGPGTGELFF. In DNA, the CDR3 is TGTGCCACGTACAGGGGGCCGGGCACCGGGGAGCTGTTTTTT.